These T cell receptor beta chains were read from a single sample in a study of response to subunit inactivated influenza vaccine. TCRdb itself ran the RT-PCR reads through MiXCR, one entry per CDR3 protein. This table holds 450,000 to 600,000 distinct CDR3 sequences, approximately 15% found once. The source material was CD4+ T cells sorted from PBMCs, sampled less than 30 months after vaccination. Receptor source: a man aged 50 to 75 who received an inactivated influenza vaccine. CDR3s include the opening cysteine and the closing phenylalanine or tryptophan. D genes are given only for firm matches. Where a row states a size, it is once, few, many or the class of an expanded clone; other rows omit it.

size	V	J	D	DNA	CDR3
few	TRBV3-1	TRBJ1-1	TRBD1	TGTGCCAGCAGCCGAGGACAGGGGACGATGAACACTGAAGCTTTCTTT	CASSRGQGTMNTEAFF
few	TRBV6-5	TRBJ1-5	.	TGTGCCAGCAGTTACTTAGGGGTCAATCAGCCCCAGCATTTT	CASSYLGVNQPQHF
few	TRBV7-9	TRBJ2-1	.	TGTGCCAGCAGCTCCTACGACAACAATGAGCAGTTCTTC	CASSSYDNNEQFF
.	TRBV18	TRBJ2-3	TRBD2	TGTGCCAGCTCACCGTTACCACTAGCGGGAGTTGCAGATACGCAGTATTTT	CASSPLPLAGVADTQYF
few	TRBV5-4	TRBJ1-1	.	TGTGCCAGCAGCTTTAGGGATGGGATGAACACTGAAGCTTTCTTT	CASSFRDGMNTEAFF
.	TRBV29-1	TRBJ2-2	TRBD1	TGCAGCGTTGAACTCCGACAGGGCTTAAGCGGGGAGCTGTTTTTT	CSVELRQGLSGELFF
many	TRBV4-3	TRBJ2-3	.	TGCGCCAGCAGCCAAGCTGGGGGACGGGCAGATACGCAGTATTTT	CASSQAGGRADTQYF
.	TRBV3-1	TRBJ2-1	TRBD2	TGTGCCAGCAGCCAAGAGAGGCTAGCGGGGGACAATGAGCAGTTCTTC	CASSQERLAGDNEQFF
many	TRBV9	TRBJ2-7	.	TGTGCCAGCAGCGTAGCCACACGTCCTTCGGGCTACGAGCAGTACTTC	CASSVATRPSGYEQYF
few	TRBV20-1	TRBJ1-4	.	TGCAGTGCTAGACCAGTGGACGGAGCAGGAGAAAAACTGTTTTTT	CSARPVDGAGEKLFF
.	TRBV12-3/TRBV12-4	TRBJ2-2	.	TGTGCCAGCAGTCTTGGGTTAGGGGGAGGTAACACCGGGGAGCTGTTTTTT	CASSLGLGGGNTGELFF
.	TRBV14	TRBJ2-5	.	TGTGCCAGCAGCCAATCAGGGGCAGGGACCCAGTACTTC	CASSQSGAGTQYF
few	TRBV3-1	TRBJ2-7	.	TGTGCCAGCAGCCAGTCGCCTACCACCTACGAGCAGTACTTC	CASSQSPTTYEQYF
.	TRBV5-4	TRBJ2-7	.	TGTGCCAGCAGCGGCGGGACAAGTCTTTACGAGCAGTACTTC	CASSGGTSLYEQYF
.	TRBV6-1	TRBJ2-1	.	TGTGCCAGCACCTTGACAGACGTTATCAATGAGCAGTTCTTC	CASTLTDVINEQFF
few	TRBV9	TRBJ1-1	.	TGTGCCAGCAGCGCCCGACCGGGTCATACTGAAGCTTTCTTT	CASSARPGHTEAFF
many	TRBV20-1	TRBJ2-7	.	TGCAGTGCTAGAGTGGCGGAGCGGCAGTACTTC	CSARVAERQYF
.	TRBV6-1	TRBJ2-7	TRBD2	TGTGCCAGCAGCAAGGACAGCGGGGGTCGCGAGCAGTACTTC	CASSKDSGGREQYF
few	TRBV9	TRBJ2-2	TRBD2	TGTGCCAGCAGCGTAGACGCGGGGGGGAGTACCGGGGAGCTGTTTTTT	CASSVDAGGSTGELFF
few	TRBV9	TRBJ2-5	.	TGTGCCAGCAGCGTAGGACAGGAAGAGACCCAGTACTTC	CASSVGQEETQYF
many	TRBV29-1	TRBJ1-2	.	TGCAGCGTGCTCTTGGATAACTATGGCTACACCTTC	CSVLLDNYGYTF
.	TRBV10-3	TRBJ2-2	TRBD2	TGTGCCATCAGTGTCAGGACTAGCGGGGAGAACACCGGGGAGCTGTTTTTT	CAISVRTSGENTGELFF
few	TRBV12-3/TRBV12-4	TRBJ2-1	.	TGTGCCAGCCCTGCTCTGCCCTTCCTCGGCAATGAGCAGTTCTTC	CASPALPFLGNEQFF
few	TRBV4-3	TRBJ2-1	.	TGCGCCAGCAGCCAGACCCGTGGGGTTAAGCAGTTCTTC	CASSQTRGVKQFF
.	TRBV5-6	TRBJ2-7	.	TGTGCCAGCAGCTTGGGGGGACCTACCTACGAGCAGTACTTC	CASSLGGPTYEQYF
.	TRBV5-1	TRBJ2-2	.	TGCGCCAGCAGCGCCCTCCCAAACAGGGATACCGGGGAGCTGTTTTTT	CASSALPNRDTGELFF
few	TRBV4-2	TRBJ2-7	.	TGTGCCAGCAGCCAAGGGCCTGGTGCGGAGCAGTACTTC	CASSQGPGAEQYF
.	TRBV4-2	TRBJ2-1	TRBD1	TGTGCCAGCAGCCAGGGCCAGGGGGCTGTCAATGAGCAGTTCTTC	CASSQGQGAVNEQFF
many	TRBV11-2	TRBJ2-2	TRBD1	TGTGCCAGCAGCCCCCTAGGGACAGGGGGTCGTACCGGGGAGCTGTTTTTT	CASSPLGTGGRTGELFF
.	TRBV29-1	TRBJ2-5	TRBD1	TGCAGCGCCCTCCCCGGACAGGGGTTTTTGGAGACCCAGTACTTC	CSALPGQGFLETQYF
.	TRBV7-2	TRBJ1-2	.	TGTGCCAGCAGCTTAGCCGGGGAAGGGGAGGGCTACACCTTC	CASSLAGEGEGYTF
few	TRBV10-3	TRBJ2-7	.	TGTGCCATCAGTGACAAGGGCCGGGTCTCCTACGAGCAGTACTTC	CAISDKGRVSYEQYF
.	TRBV20-1	TRBJ2-7	.	TGCAGTGCCTTGAAGGACATTTACGAGCAGTACTTC	CSALKDIYEQYF
.	TRBV7-2	TRBJ2-1	.	TGTGCCAGCAGCTTGGGGGTAGACAGGCTTGAGCAGTTCTTC	CASSLGVDRLEQFF
.	TRBV7-9	TRBJ2-1	.	TGTGCCAGCAGCTTAGCGGGCCACTTTAGCTCCTACAATGAGCAGTTCTTC	CASSLAGHFSSYNEQFF
few	TRBV20-1	TRBJ2-3	.	TGCAGCCAGTTATATTTGGACCTATATACAGATACGCAGTATTTT	CSQLYLDLYTDTQYF
.	TRBV19	TRBJ2-4	TRBD2	TGTGCCAGTAGATTAAGCGGGGAGAACATTCAGTACTTC	CASRLSGENIQYF
few	TRBV7-2	TRBJ2-3	.	TGTGCCAGCAGCTTAGTGGGGGCGTCTAGCACAGATACGCAGTATTTT	CASSLVGASSTDTQYF
.	TRBV3-1	TRBJ2-1	.	TGTGCCAGCAGCTCCACTCGTGCCTCCTACAATGAGCAGTTCTTC	CASSSTRASYNEQFF